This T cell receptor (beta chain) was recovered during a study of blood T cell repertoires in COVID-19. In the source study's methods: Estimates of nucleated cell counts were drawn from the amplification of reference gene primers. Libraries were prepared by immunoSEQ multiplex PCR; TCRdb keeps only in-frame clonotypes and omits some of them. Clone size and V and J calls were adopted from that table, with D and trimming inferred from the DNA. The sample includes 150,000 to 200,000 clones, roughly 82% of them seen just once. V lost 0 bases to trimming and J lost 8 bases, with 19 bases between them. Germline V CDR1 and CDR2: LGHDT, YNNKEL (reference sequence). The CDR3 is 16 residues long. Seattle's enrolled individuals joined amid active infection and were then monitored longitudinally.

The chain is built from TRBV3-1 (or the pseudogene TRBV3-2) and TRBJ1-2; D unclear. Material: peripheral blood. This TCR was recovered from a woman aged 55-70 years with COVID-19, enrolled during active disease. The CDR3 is CASSQELSSPERGYTF. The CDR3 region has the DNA TGTGCCAGCAGCCAAGAACTGAGTTCTCCCGAGAGGGGCTACACCTTC.